A single sample gave rise to the 5 T cell receptor beta chains below, sequenced in a study of OX40 agonist ivuxolimab in advanced cancers. Produced via immunoSEQ multiplex PCR; TCRdb's table is partial and in-frame only. The table shows roughly 100,000 clones, with around 90% occurring only once. This sample comprised CD4+ or CD8+ T cells sorted from blood, obtained in a trial of the OX40 agonist ivuxolimab. The receptors here all came from an adult with an advanced solid tumor such as melanoma, head and neck, liver or kidney cancer.

This sequence joins TRBV19 and TRBJ2-2, with a possible D match to TRBD1 (5 bases). Germline CDR1 reads LNHDA; CDR2 reads SQIVND (reference sequence). This CDR3 region has 14 residues. Trimming cost V 4 bases and J 1 base, with 7 bases left between them. The CDR3 protein is CASSTQVNTGELFF. The CDR3 region has the DNA TGTGCCAGTAGTACACAGGTGAACACCGGGGAGCTGTTTTTT. Together with reference TRBV19 and TRBJ2-2, the CDR3 gives the full variable domain: DGGITQSPKYLFRKEGQNVTLSCEQNLNHDAMYWYRQDPGQGLRLIYYSQIVNDFQKGDIAEGYSVSREKKESFPLTVTSAQKNPTAFYLCASSTQVNTGELFFGEGSRLTVL.

This chain links TRBV18 with TRBJ2-5, with 7 nucleotides matching TRBD2. From germline, CDR1 is KGHSH and CDR2 LQKENI. V trimming: 1 base; J trimming: 4 bases; junction bases outside the gene matches: 6. This CDR3 spans 15 amino acids. This CDR3 is CASSPQGGSGETQYF. CDR3 nucleotide sequence: TGTGCCAGCTCACCACAGGGCGGGAGCGGAGAGACCCAGTACTTC.

The V gene is TRBV5-1, the J gene TRBJ2-1; no firm D call. Trimming removed 4 bases at V and 5 bases at J, with 7 bases between. This CDR3 has 12 amino acids. Germline V gene data show CDR1 as SGHRS and CDR2 as YFSETQ. CDR3 in DNA: TGCGCCAGCAGCCAAGACAACAATGAGCAGTTCTTC. Its translation: CASSQDNNEQFF.

The table lists this clone with a count of one. V usage is TRBV10-3 and J usage is TRBJ2-3, with D possibly TRBD2 on 5 matching bases. This CDR3 has 15 residues. Trimming pared 0 bases from V and 2 bases from J, leaving 9 bases between. The germline gives CDR1 ENHRY, CDR2 SYGVKD. The CDR3 nucleotides are TGTGCCATCAGTGAGTCGACGGAGGACACAGATACGCAGTATTTT. It translates to CAISESTEDTDTQYF.

The V gene is TRBV7-2, the J gene TRBJ2-7, with TRBD2 identical over 8 bases. In germline, CDR1 is SGHTA, CDR2 FQGNSA. The CDR3 length is 18 residues. J was trimmed by 0 bases and V by 1 base; bases with no gene match: 11. The CDR3 DNA is TGTGCCAGCAGCTTAGGGGCCCCCCAGCGGGGGTACTCCTACGAGCAGTACTTC. Amino acid sequence: CASSLGAPQRGYSYEQYF.